Below are 11 T cell receptor beta chains sequenced from a single sample in a study of T cells expressing NK-cell markers. Each CDR3 protein gets one entry in TCRdb, which reprocessed the 5' RACE reads and gives no DNA. The table for this sample gives some 300,000 distinct CDR3 sequences. The sequenced sample consisted of blood T cells: a sorted CD56 or NKG2C T cell subset, CD4+ or CD8+ T cells, or bulk PBMC T cells (not recorded which). The receptors derive from a man younger than 35 in good health.

This chain connects TRBV3-1 to TRBJ1-5. The CDR3 extends over 14 amino acids. CDR1 and CDR2 from the germline V gene are LGHDT and YNNKEL (reference sequence). The CDR3 reads CASSPGRHNQPQHF.

The V and J genes are TRBV19 and TRBJ2-2. Germline values: CDR1 LNHDA, CDR2 SQIVND (reference sequence). The CDR3 loop spans 15 amino acids. The CDR3 loop is CASSIGGDYTGELFF.

The chain joins TRBV12-5 to TRBJ2-2; TCRdb names TRBD1, which stays unverified in the absence of DNA. Germline loops: CDR1 LGHNT, CDR2 FRNRAP. The CDR3 runs 15 residues. The CDR3 loop is CASGLDRVQTGELFF.

The rearrangement links TRBV29-1 to TRBJ1-5. The CDR3 contains 15 residues. Germline V CDR1 and CDR2: SQVTM, ANQGSEA. This CDR3 is CSVSGLGDSNQPQHF. The variable domain in full, completed from reference TRBV29-1 and TRBJ1-5, reads SAVISQKPSRDICQRGTSLTIQCQVDSQVTMMFWYRQQPGQSLTLIATANQGSEATYESGFVIDKFPISRPNLTFSTLTVSNMSPEDSSIYLCSVSGLGDSNQPQHFGDGTRLSIL.

The chain recombines TRBV15 with TRBJ2-1; TCRdb returns TRBD1, unconfirmable since there is no DNA. The CDR3 runs to 15 residues. From germline, CDR1 is LNHNV and CDR2 YYDKDF (reference sequence). The CDR3 is CATSRGPPGTNEQFF.

The chain couples TRBV6-2 or TRBV6-3 to TRBJ2-1; the TRBD2 assignment by TCRdb is unverifiable without DNA. The CDR3 spans 20 residues. The germline gives CDR1 MNHEY, CDR2 SVGEGT. The chain's CDR3 is CASSYSSPGGSSGRGNEQFF.

The chain has TRBV5-1 and TRBJ2-6; TCRdb outputs TRBD2, but without DNA this stays unchecked. The CDR3 has 17 residues. Germline V lookup: CDR1 SGHRS, CDR2 YFSETQ. CDR3 region: CASSFASGSSGANVLTF.

The rearrangement joins TRBV7-2 to TRBJ2-7; TCRdb gives TRBD2 as the D gene, but with no DNA this cannot be confirmed. CDR3 length equals 19 residues. The germline V gene encodes CDR1 SGHTA and CDR2 FQGNSA. CDR3 protein: CASSPRLAGGQIRGYEQYF. Drawing the rest from reference TRBV7-2 and TRBJ2-7, the complete variable domain is GAGVSQSPSNKVTEKGKDVELRCDPISGHTALYWYRQSLGQGLEFLIYFQGNSAPDKSGLPSDRFSAERTGGSVSTLTIQRTQQEDSAVYLCASSPRLAGGQIRGYEQYFGPGTRLTVT.

The V and J genes are TRBV10-3 and TRBJ2-1; TCRdb indicates TRBD2, and absent DNA this call remains unverified. The CDR3 has 16 amino acids. From germline, CDR1 is ENHRY and CDR2 SYGVKD. The CDR3 sequence is CAISESKGEGRTEQFF.

The chain joins TRBV20-1 to TRBJ2-3; TCRdb's D gene call, TRBD1, goes unchecked for lack of DNA. The germline CDR1 and CDR2 sequences are DFQATT and SNEGSKA (reference sequence). The CDR3 totals 14 residues. CDR3 in amino acids: CSARRGPLTDTQYF.

This rearrangement joins TRBV29-1 to TRBJ2-1; TCRdb selects TRBD2, and the lack of DNA leaves this call unchecked. The CDR3 sequence is 14 residues long. Germline lookup yields CDR1 SQVTM and CDR2 ANQGSEA. The CDR3 spells CSVYSGVSYNEQFF.